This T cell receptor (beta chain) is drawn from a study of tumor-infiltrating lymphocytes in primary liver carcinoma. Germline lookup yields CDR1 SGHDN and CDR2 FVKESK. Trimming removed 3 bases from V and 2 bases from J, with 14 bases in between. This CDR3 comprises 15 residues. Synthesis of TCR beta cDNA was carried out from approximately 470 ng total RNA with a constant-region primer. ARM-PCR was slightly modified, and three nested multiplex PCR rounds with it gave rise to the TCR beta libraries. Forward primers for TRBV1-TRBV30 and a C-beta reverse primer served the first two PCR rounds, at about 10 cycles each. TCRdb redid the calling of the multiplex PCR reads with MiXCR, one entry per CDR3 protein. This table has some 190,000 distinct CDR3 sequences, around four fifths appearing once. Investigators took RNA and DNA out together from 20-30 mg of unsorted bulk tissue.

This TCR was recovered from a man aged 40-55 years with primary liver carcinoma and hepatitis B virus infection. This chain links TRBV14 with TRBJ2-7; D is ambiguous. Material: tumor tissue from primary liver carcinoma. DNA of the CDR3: TGTGCCAGCAGCCAGACCGTGACATTTACCTACGAGCAGTACTTC. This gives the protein CASSQTVTFTYEQYF.